Included here is one TCR beta chain sequence, with context. Its antigen is as yet unknown. Germline V lookup: CDR1 SEHNR, CDR2 FQNEAQ (reference sequence). After removal of 3 bases from V and 6 bases from J, the junction contained 4 bases not matched to a gene. The CDR3 is 14 amino acids. This sample is drawn from a study of T-cell memory formation after mild COVID-19. General study points: A second wave expanding day 15 to 37 was CD4+-biased; contracting clones were balanced. CD8+ contracting clones occupied EMRA, while CD4+ ones occupied mainly CM and EM.

A single record per CDR3 protein comes from TCRdb applying MiXCR to the 5' RACE reads. The sample holds roughly 300,000 distinct CDR3 sequences; approximately 8.4% are singletons and the top ten take approximately 23%. The sequence derives from a young man who had mild COVID-19 (a few samples of this study predate the infection). Cell type and time point are not known. Source material: PBMCs or a T cell subset sorted from them (not recorded which). The chain joins TRBV7-9 to TRBJ1-2; 10 bases are a match to TRBD1. As DNA, the CDR3 is TGTGCCAGCAGCTTCGGGACAGGGGCCCATGGCTACACCTTC. Protein: CASSFGTGAHGYTF.